Below are 14 T cell receptor beta chains sequenced from a single sample in a study of identical twins. TCRdb reanalysed the 5' RACE reads using MiXCR and keeps one entry per CDR3 protein. The table records 450,000 or so distinct CDR3 sequences, approximately 24% of them present only once. The same data also contributed to another study, on T cells expressing NK-cell markers.

The sample comprised CD4+ T cells sorted from blood. Every receptor here comes from a woman under 30 in good health.

This clonotype appeared a few times. The V gene is TRBV29-1, the J gene TRBJ1-1; 7 nucleotides agree with TRBD1. This CDR3 comprises 14 residues. J was trimmed by 1 base and V by 6 bases; bases with no gene match: 8. The germline gives CDR1 SQVTM, CDR2 ANQGSEA. CDR3 sequence: CSVTRGLGNTEAFF. The CDR3 DNA reads TGCAGCGTCACCAGGGGGTTGGGGAACACTGAAGCTTTCTTT.

The chain couples TRBV10-1 to TRBJ2-7; TRBD2 matches 7 bases. The germline gives CDR1 WNHNN, CDR2 SYGVQD (reference sequence). Germline trimming cut 3 bases from V and 7 bases from J; bases unmatched to any gene: 9. This CDR3 contains 14 residues. The CDR3 DNA follows: TGCGCCAGCAGTGACCGGACTAGGAGTAGGGAGCAGTACTTC. It is translated as CASSDRTRSREQYF.

The rearrangement links TRBV18 to TRBJ2-7; no definite D call. V was shortened by 3 bases and J by 2 bases, with 8 bases between the two germline ends. There are 13 residues in the CDR3. CDR1 and CDR2 from the germline V gene are KGHSH and LQKENI. The CDR3 nucleotides read TGTGCCAGCTCACCCCTCGGAACCTACGAGCAGTACTTC. It encodes CASSPLGTYEQYF.

This clonotype was seen repeatedly, ten times or more. V gene TRBV6-2 or TRBV6-3 combines with J gene TRBJ2-7; 10 nucleotides align to TRBD2. The V and J ends lost 2 bases and 2 bases, in that order; junction bases with no gene match: 0. The CDR3 runs 14 residues. CDR1 MNHEY and CDR2 SVGEGT come from the germline V gene. CDR3 protein: CASSYGTSAYEQYF. Written as DNA, the CDR3 is TGTGCCAGCAGTTACGGGACTAGCGCCTACGAGCAGTACTTC.

V gene TRBV7-2 combines with J gene TRBJ2-3; weak D call: TRBD1 (6 bases). V lost 1 base to trimming and J lost 6 bases, with 8 bases between them. Germline V gives CDR1 SGHTA, CDR2 FQGNSA. The CDR3 consists of 13 residues. CDR3 region: CASSLDQGDTQYF. DNA of the CDR3: TGTGCCAGCAGCTTAGATCAGGGGGATACGCAGTATTTT. Variable domain in full (rest from reference TRBV7-2 and TRBJ2-3): GAGVSQSPSNKVTEKGKDVELRCDPISGHTALYWYRQSLGQGLEFLIYFQGNSAPDKSGLPSDRFSAERTGGSVSTLTIQRTQQEDSAVYLCASSLDQGDTQYFGPGTRLTVL.

There are a few counts of this clonotype. The chain joins TRBV24-1 to TRBJ2-3; D is uncertain. This CDR3 spans 15 amino acids. V lost 6 bases and J lost 2, with 14 bases in between. Germline V CDR1 and CDR2: KGHDR, SFDVKD. CDR3 bases: TGTGCCACCAGTTTGGCAGATCGACACACAGATACGCAGTATTTT. It translates to CATSLADRHTDTQYF.

The J gene is TRBJ1-2, the V gene TRBV3-1; 7 nucleotides align to TRBD1. The V gene end was trimmed by 4 bases and the J gene end by 8 bases; junction bases not matched to a gene: 7. This CDR3 is 13 amino acids long. Germline CDR1 LGHDT, CDR2 YNNKEL (reference sequence). CDR3 in amino acids: CASSPFLQGGYTF. The CDR3 region has the DNA TGTGCCAGCAGCCCTTTTCTACAGGGGGGCTACACCTTC.

This clonotype was counted between two and nine times. This chain links TRBV25-1 with TRBJ1-2, with unresolved D. The CDR3 runs to 12 residues. Looked up from germline, CDR1 is MGHDK and CDR2 is SYGVNS. V lost 2 bases to trimming and J lost 0 bases, with 1 base between them. The CDR3 DNA sequence: TGTGCCAGCAGTGAAGCTAACTATGGCTACACCTTC. Translation gives CASSEANYGYTF.

The chain combines TRBV4-3 with TRBJ1-1; 10 positions agree with TRBD1. Trimming at V came to 3 bases and at J to 1 base, leaving 2 bases not matched to a gene. Germline V CDR1 and CDR2: LGHNA, YSLEER. The length of the CDR3 is 15 residues. The CDR3 DNA follows: TGCGCCAGCAGCCACAGGACAGGGGGGAACACTGAAGCTTTCTTT. Amino acids: CASSHRTGGNTEAFF.

CDR3 region: CSATAGGIDTQYF. In DNA, the CDR3 is TGCAGTGCTACAGCGGGAGGGATAGATACGCAGTATTTT. The chain has TRBV20-1 and TRBJ2-3; 10 nucleotides agree with TRBD2. V shed 4 bases and J 5 bases; nucleotides not matched to a gene: 3. Germline assignment: CDR1 DFQATT and CDR2 SNEGSKA (reference sequence). This CDR3 spans 13 amino acids.

The rearrangement links TRBV9 to TRBJ2-5, with D possibly being TRBD1 (6 bases). Germline CDR1 and CDR2: SGDLS and YYNGEE. The V and J ends lost 4 bases and 5 bases respectively, with 15 bases between them. The CDR3 has 14 amino acids. Here the CDR3 DNA reads TGTGCCAGCAGCTTGGACAGTCTTGGCGAGACCCAGTACTTC. Its protein product is CASSLDSLGETQYF.

In this sample, this clonotype turned up many times. The chain couples TRBV12-3 or TRBV12-4 to TRBJ2-6; D not certain. The CDR3 has 14 amino acids. Trimming left V 5 bases short and J 0 bases short, with 5 bases between. CDR3 in DNA: TGTGCCAGCAGTGATCTCTCTGGGGCCAACGTCCTGACTTTC. It translates to CASSDLSGANVLTF.

This chain uses TRBV27 with TRBJ2-2; TRBD1 agrees at 7 bases. Per the germline V gene, CDR1 is MNHEY and CDR2 is SMNVEV (reference sequence). V lost 5 bases and J lost 4; bases outside the gene matches: 4. The CDR3 runs 14 residues. CDR3 DNA sequence: TGTGCCAGCAGTAGGGGGCGGAGCACCGGGGAGCTGTTTTTT. Translation gives CASSRGRSTGELFF.

This clonotype was counted only a few times. This rearrangement joins TRBV5-6 to TRBJ2-2; 7 bases fit TRBD1. This CDR3 comprises 16 residues. Germline CDR1 and CDR2: SGHDT and YYEEEE. V was clipped by 3 bases and J by 5 bases; unmatched bases: 10. CDR3 in DNA: TGTGCCAGCAGCTCTGTGGACAGGCAGAATACCGGGGAGCTGTTTTTT. Amino acids: CASSSVDRQNTGELFF.